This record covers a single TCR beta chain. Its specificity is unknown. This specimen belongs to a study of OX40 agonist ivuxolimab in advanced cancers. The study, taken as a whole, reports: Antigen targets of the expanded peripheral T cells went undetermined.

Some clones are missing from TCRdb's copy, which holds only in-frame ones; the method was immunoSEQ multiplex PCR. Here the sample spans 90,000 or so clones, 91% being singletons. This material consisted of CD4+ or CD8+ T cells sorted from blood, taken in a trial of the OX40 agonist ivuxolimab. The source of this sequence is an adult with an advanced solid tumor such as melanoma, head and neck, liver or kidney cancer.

In nucleotides, the CDR3 is TGTGCCAGCAGTTTATTTGTCAGGACCTACGAGCAGTACTTC. Translating it yields CASSLFVRTYEQYF. J is TRBJ2-7 and V is TRBV28; D is unclear. Looked up from germline, CDR1 is MDHEN and CDR2 is SYDVKM. V was trimmed by 1 base and J by 2 bases, leaving 9 bases between them. The CDR3 consists of 14 residues.